This passage covers 8 T cell receptor beta chains from one sample sequenced in a study of blood T cells in healthy people across ages. A second PCR, run for about 6 to 11 cycles, used a sample-barcoded 5' primer plus a J-beta primer mix. A single record per CDR3 protein comes from TCRdb applying MiXCR to the 5' RACE reads. In the table there are about 970,000 distinct CDR3 sequences, 51% of which are singletons. Sequencing was done on a sample of blood. These TCRs come from a woman aged 60 to 75 in good health.

The rearrangement links TRBV2 to TRBJ2-3; D remains unclear. V was shortened by 4 bases and J by 4 bases, with 6 bases between the two germline ends. The CDR3 is made up of 12 amino acids. Germline-derived CDR1 and CDR2 are SNHLY and FYNNEI. CDR3 nucleotide sequence: TGTGCCAGCAGTGTGAGGCCAGATACGCAGTATTTT. Translation: CASSVRPDTQYF. Full variable domain (outside the CDR3, taken from reference TRBV2 and TRBJ2-3): EPEVTQTPSHQVTQMGQEVILRCVPISNHLYFYWYRQILGQKVEFLVSFYNNEISEKSEIFDDQFSVERPDGSNFTLKIRSTKLEDSAMYFCASSVRPDTQYFGPGTRLTVL.

This clonotype was seen only a few times. V is TRBV6-6 and J is TRBJ2-5; perhaps TRBD1 as D (6 bases). CDR3 length equals 17 residues. The germline V gene has CDR1 MNHNY and CDR2 SVGAGI (reference sequence). V dropped 0 bases and J dropped 2 bases, with 16 bases sitting between them. CDR3 DNA: TGTGCCAGCAGTTACTCTGCCAAGGCAGGGGCTCAAGAGACCCAGTACTTC. The encoded protein is CASSYSAKAGAQETQYF.

The rearrangement joins TRBV6-1 to TRBJ1-2; no definite D call. Germline CDR1 MNHNS, CDR2 SASEGT. Between the trimmed V and J ends, which lost 10 bases and 1 base, there was a span of 16 bases. CDR3 size: 14 residues. Here the CDR3 DNA reads TGTGCCATCAAGAGTCCGGACCTTAACTATGGCTACACCTTC. It is translated as CAIKSPDLNYGYTF.

The V call is TRBV5-1, the J call TRBJ2-7, with a weak D call TRBD2 (6 bases). Trimming pared 0 bases from V and 3 bases from J, leaving 13 bases between. The CDR3 is made up of 15 amino acids. From germline, CDR1 is SGHRS and CDR2 YFSETQ. Written as DNA, the CDR3 is TGCGCCAGCAGCTTGGCCCCTAGCGCCAACTACGAGCAGTACTTC. It codes for CASSLAPSANYEQYF.

This clonotype has just a few counts. The chain combines TRBV6-5 with TRBJ2-3; D perhaps matches TRBD2 (6 bases). Germline V gives CDR1 MNHEY, CDR2 SVGAGI. This CDR3 is 15 amino acids long. Deletions cut 3 bases from V and 0 bases from J, with 10 bases between. CDR3 sequence: CASSYSGLSTDTQYF. Here the CDR3 DNA reads TGTGCCAGCAGTTATTCGGGACTCAGCACAGATACGCAGTATTTT.

The chain joins TRBV18 to TRBJ2-7, with D perhaps TRBD1 (6 bases). V gave up 2 bases and J gave up 2 bases, with 13 bases separating them. The CDR3 loop spans 15 amino acids. Germline V gene data show CDR1 as KGHSH and CDR2 as LQKENI. The CDR3 protein is CASSPSTAGAYEQYF. CDR3 DNA: TGTGCCAGCTCACCAAGCACGGCAGGGGCCTACGAGCAGTACTTC. Using reference TRBV18 and TRBJ2-7 for the parts outside the CDR3, the full variable domain is NAGVMQNPRHLVRRRGQEARLRCSPMKGHSHVYWYRQLPEEGLKFMVYLQKENIIDESGMPKERFSAEFPKEGPSILRIQQVVRGDSAAYFCASSPSTAGAYEQYFGPGTRLTVT.

This clonotype appeared a few times. This chain joins TRBV5-1 and TRBJ2-7; D is unresolved. From germline, CDR1 is SGHRS and CDR2 YFSETQ. V lost 2 bases, J lost 2 bases, and 8 bases lay in between. The CDR3 runs to 13 residues. CDR3 region: CASSFQYPYEQYF. The CDR3 DNA reads as TGCGCCAGCAGCTTCCAGTACCCCTACGAGCAGTACTTC.

This rearrangement joins TRBV27 to TRBJ2-3, with no clear D. This CDR3 has 12 amino acids. V lost 8 bases, J lost 3 bases, and 9 bases lay in between. Germline assignment: CDR1 MNHEY and CDR2 SMNVEV (reference sequence). This CDR3 is CASLYETDTQYF. The CDR3 DNA sequence: TGTGCCAGCCTCTATGAGACAGATACGCAGTATTTT.